This is a list of T cell receptor beta chains from one sample in a study of T cells in Graves' hyperthyroidism and ophthalmopathy. Using its own MiXCR run on the multiplex PCR reads, TCRdb lists one record per CDR3 protein. The repertoire holds hundreds of thousands of distinct CDR3 sequences, with roughly 14% as singletons. The sample comprised blood. The origin of the receptors is a man aged 18 to 35 with Graves' ophthalmopathy. The CDR3 runs from the conserved cysteine through the conserved F or W. A D gene is named only where the DNA matches it firmly. Size tells how often a clone was seen (once, few, many) or the class of an expanded clone, and some rows leave it out.

TRBV7-2,once,TRBJ2-7,TRBD2,CASRGGSGYEQYF,TGTGCCAGCAGGGGGGGGAGTGGCTACGAGCAGTACTTC
TRBV3-1,many,TRBJ2-1,TRBD2,CASSPQPGTSGGNEQFF,TGTGCCAGCAGCCCTCAACCCGGGACTAGTGGAGGCAATGAGCAGTTCTTC
TRBV7-9,many,TRBJ2-5,-,CASSLPLSGQETQYF,TGTGCCAGCAGCCTACCACTAAGCGGCCAAGAGACCCAGTACTTC
TRBV2,many,TRBJ2-5,TRBD2,CASSFLTSGSSQTQYF,TGTGCCAGCAGTTTCCTGACTAGCGGGAGTTCCCAGACCCAGTACTTC
TRBV7-6,few,TRBJ2-2,-,CASSRLSTTANTGELFF,TGTGCCAGCAGCCGCTTAAGTACAACCGCGAACACCGGGGAGCTGTTTTTT
TRBV12-3/TRBV12-4,many,TRBJ2-7,-,CASSLEGNTYEQYF,TGTGCCAGCAGTTTGGAGGGAAATACCTACGAGCAGTACTTC
TRBV2,many,TRBJ2-1,-,CASSELDSEQFF,TGTGCCAGCAGTGAATTGGACTCGGAGCAGTTCTTC
TRBV9,-,TRBJ2-2,-,CASSVVERAGELFF,TGTGCCAGCAGCGTAGTGGAAAGGGCCGGGGAGCTGTTTTTT
TRBV2,many,TRBJ2-7,-,CASSEDGAVIYEQYF,TGTGCCAGCAGTGAAGACGGGGCAGTTATATACGAGCAGTACTTC
TRBV18,few,TRBJ2-5,-,CASSPGATSGETQYF,TGTGCCAGCTCACCCGGCGCCACCTCGGGGGAGACCCAGTACTTC
TRBV9,-,TRBJ2-1,-,CASSGSGFNEQFF,TGTGCCAGCAGCGGTAGCGGATTCAATGAGCAGTTCTTC
TRBV20-1,few,TRBJ1-3,-,CSASQEGPVSGNTIYF,TGCAGTGCTAGCCAGGAGGGACCGGTCTCTGGAAACACCATATATTTT
TRBV24-1,many,TRBJ2-7,-,CATSAGGPYEQYF,TGTGCCACCAGTGCCGGGGGTCCGTACGAGCAGTACTTC
TRBV29-1,-,TRBJ2-3,TRBD2,CSVEEETSGIPTDTQYF,TGCAGCGTTGAAGAGGAGACTAGCGGGATACCCACAGATACGCAGTATTTT
TRBV20-1,many,TRBJ2-3,-,CSARALADTQYF,TGCAGTGCTAGAGCCCTTGCAGATACGCAGTATTTT
TRBV4-1,-,TRBJ2-7,-,CASSLVLGDEQYF,TGCGCCAGCAGCCTCGTCCTGGGCGACGAGCAGTACTTC
TRBV6-1,-,TRBJ2-5,TRBD1,CASNDRGRETQYF,TGTGCCAGCAACGACAGGGGGCGGGAGACCCAGTACTTC